Below are 5 T cell receptor beta chains sequenced from a single sample in a study of blood T cell repertoires in COVID-19. The data were produced by immunoSEQ multiplex PCR, yet TCRdb's version contains in-frame clones alone and is incomplete. The data hold some 200,000 clones, with 80% to 90% observed a single time. Specimen: peripheral blood. These TCRs come from a man between 35 and 55 years old with active or convalescent COVID-19.

The CDR3 is CASSPQAGTGYSVQYF. CDR3 nucleotide sequence: TGTGCCAGCAGCCCTCAAGCCGGGACAGGGTATTCGGTGCAGTACTTC. The chain employs TRBV9 and TRBJ2-7, with 9 nucleotides matching TRBD1. V lost 4 bases and J lost 9; bases outside the gene matches: 17. Germline loops: CDR1 SGDLS, CDR2 YYNGEE. The CDR3 spans 16 residues. Drawing the rest from reference TRBV9 and TRBJ2-7, the complete variable domain is DSGVTQTPKHLITATGQRVTLRCSPRSGDLSVYWYQQSLDQGLQFLIQYYNGEERAKGNILERFSAQQFPDLHSELNLSSLELGDSALYFCASSPQAGTGYSVQYFGPGTRLTVT.

The DNA for the CDR3 is TGTGCCAGCAGTTACTCCGGCGGGGGGAACTCCTACGAGCAGTACTTC. Translation: CASSYSGGGNSYEQYF. The rearrangement links TRBV6-5 to TRBJ2-7; TRBD2 matches 8 bases. The CDR3 sequence is 16 residues long. Germline lookup yields CDR1 MNHEY and CDR2 SVGAGI. The V gene end was trimmed by 0 bases and the J gene end by 0 bases; junction bases not matched to a gene: 4.

The chain couples TRBV14 to TRBJ2-1; the match to TRBD1 covers 10 bases. Germline values: CDR1 SGHDN, CDR2 FVKESK. This CDR3 comprises 17 residues. After removal of 4 bases from V and 8 bases from J, the junction contained 14 bases not matched to a gene. For the CDR3, the DNA is TGTGCCAGCAGCCCCCGACTAGGGGGACAGGGGTTGGATGAGCAGTTCTTC. Translated, it gives CASSPRLGGQGLDEQFF.

The chain has TRBV11-2 and TRBJ1-6; 8 bases align to TRBD1. Germline V CDR1 and CDR2: SGHAT, FQNNGV. There are 15 residues in the CDR3. The trim removed 0 bases at V and 7 bases at J, leaving 2 bases unmatched. Written as DNA, the CDR3 is TGTGCCAGCAGCTTAGATGGACAGGGAAATTCACCCCTCCACTTT. Its protein is CASSLDGQGNSPLHF.

The rearrangement uses TRBV6-5 and TRBJ2-3; 8 bases line up with TRBD2. J was trimmed by 6 bases and V by 8 bases; bases with no gene match: 10. The CDR3 loop spans 14 amino acids. CDR1 is MNHEY and CDR2 is SVGAGI in the germline V gene. The CDR3 loop reads CASSSGGVGDTQYF. The CDR3 bases are TGTGCCAGCTCGAGCGGGGGTGTTGGGGATACGCAGTATTTT.